Listed below are T cell receptor beta chains from one sample, sequenced in a study of T cell responses to AZD1222 COVID-19 vaccine. Here immunoSEQ multiplex PCR was the method, and the copy in TCRdb shows in-frame clones only, minus some. The sample consists of fewer than 100,000 clones, roughly 87% of them appearing once. The source material was peripheral blood, sampled 28 days after the second AZD1222 dose. These receptors came from an adult who received the AZD1222 COVID-19 vaccine. Each CDR3 is given with its conserved first and last residue. The D gene is left open where the match is weak. Clone size appears in some rows only: once, few, many, or a class for an expanded clone.

D,size,J,V,length,DNA,CDR3
.,.,TRBJ1-1,TRBV29-1,12,TGCAGCGCAGAGGATTTTGGGACTGAAGCTTTCTTT,CSAEDFGTEAFF
.,.,TRBJ1-2,TRBV15,16,TGTGCCACCAGCGACTCCCGGGACTTAGCTAACTATGGCTACACCTTC,CATSDSRDLANYGYTF
.,.,TRBJ2-5,TRBV28,13,TGTGCCAGCAGTTTCAAAAACCAAGAGACCCAGTACTTC,CASSFKNQETQYF
.,.,TRBJ1-3,TRBV28,14,TGTGCCAGCAGCCCAGCTACCTCTGGAAACACCATATATTTT,CASSPATSGNTIYF
TRBD1,.,TRBJ1-6,TRBV27,14,TGTGCCAGCAGTTGGGACAGTCTAAATTCACCCCTCCACTTT,CASSWDSLNSPLHF
TRBD1,once,TRBJ1-2,TRBV7-9,14,TGTGCCAGCAGCATTGCAGGGGGCGACTATGGCTACACCTTC,CASSIAGGDYGYTF
.,.,TRBJ2-5,TRBV5-1,13,TGCGCCAGCAGCTTGGAAGGGGGGGAGACCCAGTACTTC,CASSLEGGETQYF
TRBD1,once,TRBJ1-5,TRBV27,16,TGTGCCAGCAGTTTATCGGGACAGAATAGCAATCAGCCCCAGCATTTT,CASSLSGQNSNQPQHF
.,.,TRBJ2-2,TRBV7-8,16,TGTGCCAGCAGCCCCTTGGCGGCCCCGGGGACCGGGGAGCTGTTTTTT,CASSPLAAPGTGELFF
.,.,TRBJ1-5,TRBV21-1,17,TGTGCCAGCAGCAAACTATCCAGGGGCTCAATTGATCAGCCCCAGCATTTT,CASSKLSRGSIDQPQHF
TRBD2,.,TRBJ2-1,TRBV28,15,TGTGCCAGCAGCCTAGCGGGAGATTATTACAATGAGCAGTTCTTC,CASSLAGDYYNEQFF
.,.,TRBJ2-1,TRBV24-1,16,TGTGCCACCAGTGATTTGAACACCGGCTCCTACAATGAGCAGTTCTTC,CATSDLNTGSYNEQFF
.,medium-sized,TRBJ2-3,TRBV7-7,17,TGTGCTAGCAGCCCACTAAAGTTGAGCAAACACACAGATACGCAGTATTTT,CASSPLKLSKHTDTQYF
TRBD2,.,TRBJ2-1,TRBV4-3,15,TGCGCCAGCAGCCAGGGGACTAGCGGACACAATGAGCAGTTCTTC,CASSQGTSGHNEQFF
TRBD1,.,TRBJ2-5,TRBV28,17,TGTGCCAGCAGTTTGGGGGGACAGGGGGACCTCCAAGAGACCCAGTACTTC,CASSLGGQGDLQETQYF
.,.,TRBJ1-1,TRBV19,14,TGTGCCAGTAGCAGGACCACGACGCAGAGTGAAGCTTTCTTT,CASSRTTTQSEAFF
TRBD2,.,TRBJ2-1,TRBV3-1/TRBV3-2,15,TGTGCCAGCAGCCCTAGGACTAGCTCAGGGAATGAGCAGTTCTTC,CASSPRTSSGNEQFF
TRBD1,.,TRBJ1-2,TRBV27,18,TGTGCCAGCAGTTTATCGGGGGGACAGGGGGACGCTAACTATGGCTACACCTTC,CASSLSGGQGDANYGYTF
.,.,TRBJ1-4,TRBV5-4,16,TGTGCCAGCAGCTGGGGTCTACAGGGTCCTAATGAAAAACTGTTTTTT,CASSWGLQGPNEKLFF
.,.,TRBJ2-5,TRBV5-4,16,TGTGCCAGCAGCTTGGGAGTGTCTTCAGGGGAAGAGACCCAGTACTTC,CASSLGVSSGEETQYF
.,.,TRBJ1-1,TRBV7-3,13,TGTGCCAGCAGCTTACAGGGAGACACTGAAGCTTTCTTT,CASSLQGDTEAFF
.,.,TRBJ1-5,TRBV6-5,14,TGTGCCAGCAGTAGGGGGGTTAGCAATCAGCCCCAGCATTTT,CASSRGVSNQPQHF
.,.,TRBJ2-7,TRBV5-4,13,TGTGCCAGCAGCTTGGTCGTTTCGGAGGAGCAGTACTTC,CASSLVVSEEQYF
.,.,TRBJ2-7,TRBV7-8,13,TGTGCCAGCAGCTCGGGTAACTCCTACGAGCAGTACTTC,CASSSGNSYEQYF
.,.,TRBJ1-1,TRBV18,16,TGTGCCAGCTCCCGACTCGACCAACGGGGGAACACTGAAGCTTTCTTT,CASSRLDQRGNTEAFF
.,.,TRBJ1-2,TRBV4-3,14,TGCGCCAGCAGCCAGGATACAGTAAGCTATGGCTACACCTTC,CASSQDTVSYGYTF
TRBD1,.,TRBJ2-5,TRBV9,15,TGTGCCAGCAGCGTAGCGGCGACAGGGGAAGAGACCCAGTACTTC,CASSVAATGEETQYF
.,.,TRBJ2-2,TRBV24-1,12,TGTGCCACCAGCCACGACACCGGGGAGCTGTTTTTT,CATSHDTGELFF
.,.,TRBJ1-2,TRBV12-3/TRBV12-4,13,TGTGCCAGCAGGAGGGGGATCAACTATGGCTACACCTTC,CASRRGINYGYTF
.,.,TRBJ2-7,TRBV6-2/TRBV6-3,15,TGTGCCAGCAGTTTCAACAGGGAACTTTACGGCGAGCAGTACTTC,CASSFNRELYGEQYF